This T cell receptor (beta chain) was sequenced during a study of Ad26.COV2.S vaccination and SARS-CoV-2 variants. At the level of the study: Donor got 5x10^10 or 1x10^11 viral particles of Ad26.COV2.S.

As concerns this clone: The antigen remains undetermined.

Some clones are missing from TCRdb's copy, which holds only in-frame ones; the method was immunoSEQ multiplex PCR. This table holds approximately 360,000 clones, 83% found once. Study-level results: Greater spike-specific TCR breadth was seen in vaccine recipients than in placebo recipients. Total T cell responses were possibly underestimated by TCR breadth and depth analyses.

The length of the CDR3 is 15 residues. J was trimmed by 3 bases and V by 4 bases; bases with no gene match: 8. Germline assignment: CDR1 LGHDT and CDR2 YNNKEL (reference sequence). Treatment described: some 20 received Ad26.COV2.S at low or high dose, single or two shots; 5 received placebo; per-sample allocation not given. Samples came from day 63 after the first vaccine or placebo injection. Cohort 1b enrolled adults aged 18-55 years in Boston. The chain links TRBV3-1 (or the pseudogene TRBV3-2) to TRBJ1-1, with TRBD1 matching 7 bases. The sequences come from peripheral blood, collected in a trial of Ad26.COV2.S vaccine versus placebo. The TCR sequence derives from a person aged 18-60 years who received the Ad26.COV2.S COVID-19 vaccine or a placebo. In DNA form, the CDR3 reads TGTGCCAGCAGCCCTAGGACAGGTGTGCACACTGAAGCTTTCTTT. Translated: CASSPRTGVHTEAFF.